These 25 T cell receptor beta chains were sequenced from one sample in a study of shared clonotypes between healthy human individuals (TCRdb year 2020). Libraries were prepared through the immunoSEQ multiplex PCR assay. TCRdb obtained this table from immuneACCESS and retained in-frame rearrangements with V and J assigned. These tables miss some clones; where compared with another copy, unresolved V genes account for less than half of the shortfall, and the remainder is unexplained. The sample table lists 150,000 to 200,000 clones, 66% of them with a count of one. Of the sample, 8.5% to 12% is held by the ten largest clones. The specimen sequenced was memory CD4+ T cells sorted from blood. In light of the paper, this sample's cell subset or site label describes: CD45RA-negative fraction. These receptor sequences come from a man aged 25-45 years in good health.

This clone was counted a single time. The gene calls are TRBV11-3 and TRBJ2-1; 8 positions match TRBD1. Germline CDR1 reads SGHNT; CDR2 reads YENEEA. With 0 bases clipped from V and 4 bases from J, the junction kept 8 bases outside the gene matches. The CDR3 length is 17 residues. The CDR3 coding sequence is TGTGCCAGCAGCTTAGACGGATGGGGGACAGGTTACAATGAGCAGTTCTTC. It translates to CASSLDGWGTGYNEQFF.

The rearrangement links TRBV27 to TRBJ2-5; D not certain. The CDR3 has 11 residues. V was pared by 2 bases and J by 5 bases, with 3 bases between. Germline lookup yields CDR1 MNHEY and CDR2 SMNVEV (reference sequence). Here the CDR3 reads CASSLMETQYF. CDR3 sequence (DNA): TGTGCCAGCAGTTTAATGGAGACCCAGTACTTC.

The chain is built from TRBV5-1 and TRBJ1-5; D is unresolved. Trimming stripped 1 base from V and 3 bases from J, with 14 bases between. Per the germline V gene, CDR1 is SGHRS and CDR2 is YFSETQ. There are 16 residues in the CDR3. CDR3 bases: TGCGCCAGCAGCTTGTGGGCGGACCCAACCAATCAGCCCCAGCATTTT. Its protein is CASSLWADPTNQPQHF.

The rearrangement uses TRBV5-1 and TRBJ1-1; possibly TRBD1 for D (6 bases). The V end was cut by 4 bases, the J end by 5 bases, with 15 bases between. The germline gives CDR1 SGHRS, CDR2 YFSETQ. CDR3 length: 14 residues. DNA for the CDR3: TGCGCCAGCAGCCCGCCGCTGGGGACAACTGAAGCTTTCTTT. Its protein is CASSPPLGTTEAFF. Looking up the rest from reference TRBV5-1 and TRBJ1-1 gives the full variable domain: KAGVTQTPRYLIKTRGQQVTLSCSPISGHRSVSWYQQTPGQGLQFLFEYFSETQRNKGNFPGRFSGRQFSNSRSEMNVSTLELGDSALYLCASSPPLGTTEAFFGQGTRLTVV.

V and J are TRBV15 and TRBJ2-1; D ambiguous. This CDR3 has 14 residues. Germline V gene sequence: CDR1 LNHNV, CDR2 YYDKDF (reference sequence). With 3 bases removed from V and 4 bases from J, the gap between germline ends came to 10 bases. CDR3 sequence reads: CATSRGVEYNEQFF. The CDR3 bases are TGTGCCACCAGCAGGGGTGTCGAATACAATGAGCAGTTCTTC.

The genes are TRBV2 and TRBJ1-5; the D gene is possibly TRBD1 (5 bases). The CDR3 has 17 residues. V was pared by 5 bases and J by 0 bases, with 17 bases between. CDR1 SNHLY and CDR2 FYNNEI come from the germline V gene. CDR3 coding DNA: TGTGCCAGCAGTATTTTATCCGGGGGGAATAGCAATCAGCCCCAGCATTTT. Residues: CASSILSGGNSNQPQHF.

This clone was counted once. The J gene is TRBJ2-7, the V gene TRBV29-1; the match to TRBD2 covers 11 bases. The CDR3 loop spans 16 amino acids. The V gene end was trimmed by 4 bases and the J gene end by 0 bases; junction bases not matched to a gene: 8. Germline CDR1 and CDR2: SQVTM and ANQGSEA. This CDR3 reads CSVVGLADLSSYEQYF. The CDR3 DNA sequence: TGCAGCGTTGTGGGACTAGCGGACCTAAGCTCCTACGAGCAGTACTTC.

This clone was seen only a few times. Mismatch with germline at one junction end may stem from a read error. The rearrangement joins TRBV5-1 to TRBJ1-2, with a weak D call TRBD1 (5 bases). The germline V gene has CDR1 SGHRS and CDR2 YFSETQ. CDR3 length: 12 amino acids. The DNA of the CDR3 is TGCGCCAGCAGCTTGTACGGGACGGCTCCACTATTC. Translation: CASSLYGTAPLF. The full variable domain, with the rest looked up from reference TRBV5-1 and TRBJ1-2, is KAGVTQTPRYLIKTRGQQVTLSCSPISGHRSVSWYQQTPGQGLQFLFEYFSETQRNKGNFPGRFSGRQFSNSRSEMNVSTLELGDSALYLCASSLYGTAPLFGSGTRLTVV.

The CDR3 protein is CAWSVLRTAYGYTF. CDR3 in DNA: TGTGCCTGGAGCGTTCTGCGGACGGCTTATGGCTACACCTTC. V and J are TRBV30 and TRBJ1-2; D gene uncertain. This CDR3 comprises 14 residues. Germline V gene lookup returns CDR1 GTSNPN and CDR2 SVGIG (reference sequence). V dropped 3 bases and J dropped 5 bases, with 16 bases sitting between them. The whole variable domain, filled in from reference TRBV30 and TRBJ1-2, reads SQTIHQWPATLVQPVGSPLSLECTVEGTSNPNLYWYRQAAGRGLQLLFYSVGIGQISSEVPQNLSASRPQDRQFILSSKKLLLSDSGFYLCAWSVLRTAYGYTFGSGTRLTVV.

The chain's CDR3 is CASSPGLAGGWETQYF. The CDR3 DNA follows: TGTGCCAGCAGCCCCGGACTAGCGGGAGGATGGGAGACCCAGTACTTC. This chain uses TRBV7-2 with TRBJ2-5, with 14 bases lining up with TRBD2. V shed 5 bases, J shed 5 bases, and the junction held 7 bases outside the gene matches. The CDR3 length is 16 residues. In germline, CDR1 is SGHTA, CDR2 FQGNSA.

This chain joins TRBV6-5 and TRBJ2-7; 9 nucleotides align to TRBD2. Per the germline V gene, CDR1 is MNHEY and CDR2 is SVGAGI. Trimming removed 4 bases from V and 3 bases from J; junction bases left unmatched: 7. The CDR3 spans 15 residues. CDR3 sequence reads: CASSFISSGIYEQYF. The CDR3 nucleotides read TGTGCCAGCAGTTTCATCTCTAGCGGGATCTACGAGCAGTACTTC.

This sequence joins TRBV6-1 and TRBJ1-2; D is ambiguous. The ends were cut back, 3 bases at V and 4 bases at J, with 12 bases in the middle. The CDR3 extends over 14 amino acids. The V gene's germline CDR1 is MNHNS and CDR2 SASEGT. In DNA form, the CDR3 reads TGTGCCAGCAGTGATGGATGGAGCAGCTATGGCTACACCTTC. Protein product: CASSDGWSSYGYTF.

The chain employs TRBV11-2 and TRBJ2-5; 11 bases agree with TRBD1. Trimming took 1 base from V and 1 from J; bases not matched to a gene: 5. The CDR3 covers 17 residues. Germline V gene data show CDR1 as SGHAT and CDR2 as FQNNGV. CDR3 DNA: TGTGCCAGCAGCTTAGGGACAGGGGGCCTATCCCAAGAGACCCAGTACTTC. This gives the protein CASSLGTGGLSQETQYF.

The chain is built from TRBV7-9 and TRBJ1-2; a weak D match, TRBD1 (5 bases). Germline CDR1 SEHNR, CDR2 FQNEAQ (reference sequence). The CDR3 has 13 residues. Deletions cut 1 base from V and 8 bases from J, with 11 bases between. This CDR3 reads CASSLEGAGGYTF. The DNA of the CDR3 is TGTGCCAGCAGCTTAGAAGGGGCTGGGGGCTACACCTTC. Variable domain in full (rest from reference TRBV7-9 and TRBJ1-2): DTGVSQNPRHKITKRGQNVTFRCDPISEHNRLYWYRQTLGQGPEFLTYFQNEAQLEKSRLLSDRFSAERPKGSFSTLEIQRTEQGDSAMYLCASSLEGAGGYTFGSGTRLTVV.

The V and J genes are TRBV9 and TRBJ2-2; no reliable D call. V was clipped by 4 bases and J by 1 base, with 5 bases between them. Germline V gives CDR1 SGDLS, CDR2 YYNGEE. The CDR3 has 13 residues. CDR3 coding DNA: TGTGCCAGCAGCCCAGTGAACACCGGGGAGCTGTTTTTT. Translation gives CASSPVNTGELFF.

The chain couples TRBV5-1 to TRBJ2-5; 10 bases are shared with TRBD2. The CDR3 is made up of 15 amino acids. Unmatched junction bases numbered 6, after V lost 4 bases and J lost 3 bases. The germline CDR1 and CDR2 sequences are SGHRS and YFSETQ. CDR3 region: CASSLLGLAEETQYF. CDR3 bases: TGCGCCAGCAGCCTCCTCGGACTAGCGGAAGAGACCCAGTACTTC.

The sample holds a few counts of this clone. The rearrangement joins TRBV10-3 to TRBJ2-7; 7 positions match TRBD1. CDR1 ENHRY and CDR2 SYGVKD come from the germline V gene. Germline trimming cut 9 bases from V and 9 bases from J; bases unmatched to any gene: 8. CDR3 length: 11 amino acids. The CDR3 sequence: CAIGQDLGQYF. The CDR3 bases are TGTGCCATAGGACAGGACCTGGGGCAGTACTTC.

This rearrangement joins TRBV27 to TRBJ2-7, with 10 bases fitting TRBD1. This CDR3 spans 15 amino acids. CDR1 and CDR2 (germline): MNHEY, SMNVEV (reference sequence). V shed 7 bases and J 7 bases; nucleotides not matched to a gene: 13. The CDR3: CASTLRQGALGEQYF. CDR3 in DNA: TGTGCCAGCACCCTTCGACAGGGGGCGCTTGGAGAGCAGTACTTC.

The chain is built from TRBV18 and TRBJ2-1; D may be TRBD2 (6 bases). Deletions cut 4 bases from V and 0 bases from J, with 25 bases between. Germline V lookup: CDR1 KGHSH, CDR2 LQKENI. The CDR3 extends over 20 amino acids. For the CDR3, the DNA is TGTGCCAGCTCACGCGAGAGGTCGGGGGTCGGGTCAGCCTCCTACAATGAGCAGTTCTTC. Translation: CASSRERSGVGSASYNEQFF.

The CDR3 loop is CASSLPGQGANEQFF. CDR3 in DNA: TGTGCCAGCAGCCTCCCGGGACAGGGGGCGAATGAGCAGTTCTTC. This chain uses TRBV11-3 with TRBJ2-1, with 12 bases lining up with TRBD1. This CDR3 has 15 amino acids. Germline V gene lookup returns CDR1 SGHNT and CDR2 YENEEA. The J segment lost 7 bases and the V segment lost 5 bases, leaving 6 bases of the junction unmatched.

The rearrangement joins TRBV2 to TRBJ1-1; D is possibly TRBD1 (6 bases). Germline values: CDR1 SNHLY, CDR2 FYNNEI. This CDR3 comprises 11 residues. Trimming removed 6 bases at V and 8 bases at J, with 10 bases between. Here the CDR3 DNA reads TGTGCCAGCAGGCTACAGGGAGAAGCTTTCTTT. Its translation is CASRLQGEAFF. The full variable domain, rest sourced from reference TRBV2 and TRBJ1-1, is EPEVTQTPSHQVTQMGQEVILRCVPISNHLYFYWYRQILGQKVEFLVSFYNNEISEKSEIFDDQFSVERPDGSNFTLKIRSTKLEDSAMYFCASRLQGEAFFGQGTRLTVV.

The CDR3 is CASSQVVARERQYF. The CDR3 nucleotides are TGTGCCAGCAGCCAAGTAGTAGCGAGAGAGCGGCAGTACTTC. The chain links TRBV4-2 to TRBJ2-7; the D gene is possibly TRBD2 (5 bases). CDR1 and CDR2 (germline): LGHNA, YNFKEQ. The CDR3 is 14 residues long. The V end lost 1 base, the J end lost 9 bases, and 16 bases lay between the germline ends.

The rearrangement uses TRBV5-6 and TRBJ2-5, with TRBD2 identical over 7 bases. Germline V gene data show CDR1 as SGHDT and CDR2 as YYEEEE. Losses at the gene ends were 4 bases for V and 3 bases for J; bases not matched to a gene: 6. The CDR3 covers 14 residues. The CDR3 DNA is TGTGCCAGCAGCAGGCTAGCGGACAAAGAGACCCAGTACTTC. This translates into CASSRLADKETQYF.

The chain links TRBV9 to TRBJ2-7; tentatively, D is TRBD1 (5 bases). V was pared by 0 bases and J by 4 bases, with 14 bases between. Germline values: CDR1 SGDLS, CDR2 YYNGEE. This CDR3 has 15 residues. In DNA form, the CDR3 reads TGTGCCAGCAGCGTAGGGACCACTCAGGGATACGAGCAGTACTTC. This sequence encodes CASSVGTTQGYEQYF.

The chain couples TRBV4-3 to TRBJ2-1; 13 bases match TRBD2. V shed 4 bases, J shed 8 bases, and the junction held 8 bases outside the gene matches. The CDR3 is 16 residues long. Germline V lookup: CDR1 LGHNA, CDR2 YSLEER. The CDR3 bases are TGCGCCAGCAGCCGGAGACTAGCGGGAGGTACGGATGAGCAGTTCTTC. It specifies CASSRRLAGGTDEQFF.